These 13 T cell receptor beta chains share one sample of origin, sequenced in a study of cytomegalovirus exposure and HLA in healthy donors. With 60 Vbeta and 13 Jbeta primers, the PCR was carried out. Using immunoSEQ multiplex PCR, the repertoire was profiled, and TCRdb retains in-frame clones only, with some absent. Seen here are tens of thousands of clones, 65% to 90% observed once, and the top ten hold 4.3%. Sequenced: PBMCs. The receptors derive from a man aged 25 to 40 in good health and CMV-seronegative.

The rearrangement uses TRBV7-2 and TRBJ2-5; D is undetermined. Germline V lookup: CDR1 SGHTA, CDR2 FQGNSA. This CDR3 spans 12 amino acids. The V gene lost 5 bases and the J gene lost 0 bases, with 4 bases spanning the gap. The CDR3 loop is CASSLHQETQYF. The CDR3 nucleotides read TGTGCCAGCAGCCTCCACCAAGAGACCCAGTACTTC.

This clone has only a few counts. The V call is TRBV10-1, the J call TRBJ2-7; D not resolved. The CDR3 is made up of 16 amino acids. V was cut by 6 bases and J by 1 base, with 19 bases left in between. Germline CDR1 is WNHNN and CDR2 is SYGVQD (reference sequence). The CDR3: CASSALNGSGSYEQYF. Written as DNA, the CDR3 is TGCGCCAGCAGCGCCCTTAACGGTTCGGGTTCCTACGAGCAGTACTTC.

A remark on this clone: Mismatch with germline at one junction end may stem from a read error. The chain recombines TRBV7-9 with TRBJ2-3, with D maybe TRBD1 (6 bases). The length of the CDR3 is 12 residues. Germline CDR1 and CDR2: SEHNR and FQNEAQ (reference sequence). CDR3: CASSQGGDTFIF. The CDR3 DNA is TGTGCCAGCAGCCAAGGGGGAGATACCTTCATTTTT. The variable domain in full, with the rest retrieved from reference TRBV7-9 and TRBJ2-3, is DTGVSQNPRHKITKRGQNVTFRCDPISEHNRLYWYRQTLGQGPEFLTYFQNEAQLEKSRLLSDRFSAERPKGSFSTLEIQRTEQGDSAMYLCASSQGGDTFIFGPGTRLTVL.

The CDR3 here is CASSLDGLAGANEQFF. The CDR3 coding sequence is TGTGCCAGCAGCTTAGATGGGCTAGCGGGGGCCAATGAGCAGTTCTTC. The V and J genes are TRBV7-2 and TRBJ2-1; 10 bases agree with TRBD2. Trimming at V came to 1 base and at J to 6 bases, leaving 6 bases not matched to a gene. Germline loops: CDR1 SGHTA, CDR2 FQGNSA. The CDR3 length is 16 residues. Using reference TRBV7-2 and TRBJ2-1 for the parts outside the CDR3, the full variable domain is GAGVSQSPSNKVTEKGKDVELRCDPISGHTALYWYRQSLGQGLEFLIYFQGNSAPDKSGLPSDRFSAERTGGSVSTLTIQRTQQEDSAVYLCASSLDGLAGANEQFFGPGTRLTVL.

V gene TRBV9 combines with J gene TRBJ1-4, with D maybe TRBD1 (6 bases). Germline-derived CDR1 and CDR2 are SGDLS and YYNGEE. Trimming took off 3 bases at V and 4 bases at J, with 13 bases between the two ends. The CDR3 runs 15 residues. The CDR3 DNA reads as TGTGCCAGCAGCGAATATGCAGGGGTTAATGAAAAACTGTTTTTT. Its protein product is CASSEYAGVNEKLFF.

The V gene is TRBV9, the J gene TRBJ2-5; 10 nucleotides align to TRBD2. The V and J ends lost 0 bases and 5 bases, in that order; junction bases with no gene match: 4. This CDR3 comprises 15 residues. Germline V gene sequence: CDR1 SGDLS, CDR2 YYNGEE. DNA of the CDR3: TGTGCCAGCAGCGTAGGACTAGCGGGTCGGGAGACCCAGTACTTC. This gives the protein CASSVGLAGRETQYF.

The V gene is TRBV7-6, the J gene TRBJ2-7; 7 bases line up with TRBD1. J gave up 6 bases and V 5 bases, and 10 bases lay outside the gene matches. The germline V gene has CDR1 SGHVS and CDR2 FNYEAQ. The CDR3 extends over 14 amino acids. The CDR3 region is CASSTTTGFGEQYF. The CDR3 DNA reads TGTGCCAGCAGCACAACGACAGGGTTCGGCGAGCAGTACTTC. Looking up the rest from reference TRBV7-6 and TRBJ2-7 gives the full variable domain: GAGVSQSPRYKVTKRGQDVALRCDPISGHVSLYWYRQALGQGPEFLTYFNYEAQQDKSGLPNDRFSAERPEGSISTLTIQRTEQRDSAMYRCASSTTTGFGEQYFGPGTRLTVT.

A word on this clone: Compared with germline, one end of the junction differs, possibly owing to a read error. This rearrangement joins TRBV7-9 to TRBJ1-2; D is undetermined. Germline CDR1 SEHNR, CDR2 FQNEAQ (reference sequence). The CDR3 length is 16 residues. The CDR3: CSSSLPWEDYRDGYTF. The DNA for the CDR3 is TGTTCCAGCAGCTTACCCTGGGAGGACTATAGGGATGGCTACACCTTC.

This clone was found once. This sequence joins TRBV5-6 and TRBJ2-7, with 8 bases that match TRBD2. Germline loops: CDR1 SGHDT, CDR2 YYEEEE. Trimming took 4 bases from V and 3 from J; bases not matched to a gene: 12. The CDR3 consists of 16 residues. CDR3 nucleotides: TGTGCCAGCAGCCCCGGGGTAGCGGGGTCATTCTACGAGCAGTACTTC. This codes for CASSPGVAGSFYEQYF.

The chain combines TRBV9 with TRBJ1-5; D possibly corresponds to TRBD1 (5 bases). Per germline, CDR1 SGDLS and CDR2 YYNGEE. The CDR3 length is 14 residues. V was clipped by 3 bases and J by 5 bases, with 12 bases between them. The CDR3 reads CASSANQGYQPQHF. DNA of the CDR3: TGTGCCAGCAGCGCTAATCAGGGATATCAGCCCCAGCATTTT.

The rearrangement uses TRBV4-3 and TRBJ2-7; 10 nucleotides line up with TRBD1. The germline gives CDR1 LGHNA, CDR2 YSLEER. This CDR3 region has 17 residues. With 3 bases clipped from V and 3 bases from J, the junction kept 11 bases outside the gene matches. The CDR3 region is CASSQQTGGPLDYEQYF. DNA of the CDR3: TGCGCCAGCAGCCAGCAGACAGGGGGCCCTCTGGACTACGAGCAGTACTTC.

The chain joins TRBV19 to TRBJ2-1, with 9 bases lining up with TRBD2. Germline V lookup: CDR1 LNHDA, CDR2 SQIVND (reference sequence). CDR3 size: 13 residues. The junction had 1 base not matched to a gene; V was cut back by 5 bases and J by 5 bases. The CDR3 sequence is CASSGTSNNEQFF. Here the CDR3 DNA reads TGTGCCAGTAGTGGGACTAGCAACAATGAGCAGTTCTTC.

CDR3 nucleotides: TGCAGCGTTGAAAAGCTGTATGGCTACACCTTC. Encoded protein: CSVEKLYGYTF. V and J are TRBV29-1 and TRBJ1-2; D not certain. Germline V lookup: CDR1 SQVTM, CDR2 ANQGSEA. V was shortened by 2 bases and J by 5 bases, with 6 bases between the two germline ends. CDR3 length: 11 residues.